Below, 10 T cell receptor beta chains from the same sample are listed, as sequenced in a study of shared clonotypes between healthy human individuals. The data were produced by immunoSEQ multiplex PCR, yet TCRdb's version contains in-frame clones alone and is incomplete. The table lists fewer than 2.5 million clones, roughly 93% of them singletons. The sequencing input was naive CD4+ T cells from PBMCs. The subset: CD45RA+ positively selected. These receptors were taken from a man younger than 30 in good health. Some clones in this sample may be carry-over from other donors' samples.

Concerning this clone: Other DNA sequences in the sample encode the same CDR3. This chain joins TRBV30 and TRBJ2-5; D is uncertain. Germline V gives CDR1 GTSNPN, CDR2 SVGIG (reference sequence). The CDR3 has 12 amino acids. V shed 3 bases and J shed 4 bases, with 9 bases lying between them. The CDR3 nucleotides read TGTGCCTGGAGCGTTGGTGGAGAGACCCAGTACTTC. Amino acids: CAWSVGGETQYF. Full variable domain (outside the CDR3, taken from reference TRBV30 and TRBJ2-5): SQTIHQWPATLVQPVGSPLSLECTVEGTSNPNLYWYRQAAGRGLQLLFYSVGIGQISSEVPQNLSASRPQDRQFILSSKKLLLSDSGFYLCAWSVGGETQYFGPGTRLLVL.

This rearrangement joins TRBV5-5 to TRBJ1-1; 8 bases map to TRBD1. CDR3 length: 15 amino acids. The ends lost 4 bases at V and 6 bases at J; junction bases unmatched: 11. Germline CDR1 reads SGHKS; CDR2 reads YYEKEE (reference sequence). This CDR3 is CASSLRTGKEAEAFF. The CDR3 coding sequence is TGTGCCAGCAGCCTTAGGACAGGGAAAGAGGCTGAAGCTTTCTTT.

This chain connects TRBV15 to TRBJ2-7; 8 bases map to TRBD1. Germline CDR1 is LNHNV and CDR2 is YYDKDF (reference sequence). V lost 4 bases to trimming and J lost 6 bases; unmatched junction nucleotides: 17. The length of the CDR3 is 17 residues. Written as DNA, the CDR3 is TGTGCCACCAGCAAAGGAGTGAGGACAGGGTCTGCACTCGAGCAGTACTTC. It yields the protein CATSKGVRTGSALEQYF.

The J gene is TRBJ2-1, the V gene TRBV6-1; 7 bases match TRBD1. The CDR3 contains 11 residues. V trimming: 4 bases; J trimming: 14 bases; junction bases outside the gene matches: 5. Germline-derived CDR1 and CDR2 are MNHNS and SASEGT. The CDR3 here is CASSVTGAEFF. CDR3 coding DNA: TGTGCCAGCAGTGTCACAGGGGCGGAGTTCTTC.

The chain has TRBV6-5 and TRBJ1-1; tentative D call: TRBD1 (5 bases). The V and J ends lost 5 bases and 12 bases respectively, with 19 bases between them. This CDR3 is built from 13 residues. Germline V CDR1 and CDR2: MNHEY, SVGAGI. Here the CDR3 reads CASSKSGGLETFF. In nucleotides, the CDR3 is TGTGCCAGCAGTAAATCCGGGGGACTCGAAACTTTCTTT.

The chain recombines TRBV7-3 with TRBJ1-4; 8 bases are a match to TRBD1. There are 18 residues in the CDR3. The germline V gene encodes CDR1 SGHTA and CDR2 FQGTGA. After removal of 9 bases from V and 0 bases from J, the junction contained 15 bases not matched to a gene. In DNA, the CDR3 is TGTGCCAGTAGTAAAAAGTCCCGGGACAGGACAACTAATGAAAAACTGTTTTTT. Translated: CASSKKSRDRTTNEKLFF. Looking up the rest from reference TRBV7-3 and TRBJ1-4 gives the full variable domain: GAGVSQTPSNKVTEKGKYVELRCDPISGHTALYWYRQSLGQGPEFLIYFQGTGAADDSGLPNDRFFAVRPEGSVSTLKIQRTERGDSAVYLCASSKKSRDRTTNEKLFFGSGTQLSVL.

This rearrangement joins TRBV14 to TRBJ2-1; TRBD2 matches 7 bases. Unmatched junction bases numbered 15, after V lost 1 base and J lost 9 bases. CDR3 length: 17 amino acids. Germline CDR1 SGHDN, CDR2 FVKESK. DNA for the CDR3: TGTGCCAGCAGCCAAGGACGAGGGCGGGAGAGGAGGGCTGAGCAGTTCTTC. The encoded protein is CASSQGRGRERRAEQFF.

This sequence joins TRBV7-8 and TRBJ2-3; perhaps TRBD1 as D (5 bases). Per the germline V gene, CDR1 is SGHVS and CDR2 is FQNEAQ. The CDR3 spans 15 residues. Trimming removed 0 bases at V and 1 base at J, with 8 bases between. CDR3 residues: CASSLAGVGTDTQYF. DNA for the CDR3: TGTGCCAGCAGCTTAGCAGGGGTAGGCACAGATACGCAGTATTTT.

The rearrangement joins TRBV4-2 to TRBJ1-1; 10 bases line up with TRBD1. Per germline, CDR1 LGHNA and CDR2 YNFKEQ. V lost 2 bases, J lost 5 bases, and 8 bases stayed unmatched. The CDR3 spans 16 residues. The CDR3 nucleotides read TGTGCCAGCAGCCAATCGCTTAGGACAGGGGGAACTGAAGCTTTCTTT. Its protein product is CASSQSLRTGGTEAFF.

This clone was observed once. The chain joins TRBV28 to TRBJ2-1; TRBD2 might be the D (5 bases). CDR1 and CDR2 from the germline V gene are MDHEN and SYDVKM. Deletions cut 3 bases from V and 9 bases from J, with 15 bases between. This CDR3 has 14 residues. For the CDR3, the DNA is TGTGCCAGCAGTTTGGACGGAGGTGGTGGTGAGCAGTTCTTC. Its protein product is CASSLDGGGGEQFF.